This TCR beta chain was identified in a study of shared clonotypes between healthy human individuals. Study details: Every donor yielded three CD4 naive, three CD4 memory, two CD8 naive and one CD8 memory plate. Study results and limitations: An anticipated effect of sequencing depth on clonotype sharing among donors was recognized. The generation probabilities recorded for non-shared clonotypes fell below those of clonotypes shared by all four donors.

This clone was counted a few times. Its specificity is unknown. TCRdb's copy holds only in-frame clones and misses some; the assay was immunoSEQ multiplex PCR. This table has approximately 980,000 clones, 76% appearing once. CDR3 length equals 16 residues. Germline values: CDR1 MDHEN, CDR2 SYDVKM. V lost 5 bases and J lost 10; bases outside the gene matches: 12. There were only Caucasian adults among the donors, and all lived in Nashville, Tennessee. The chain combines TRBV28 with TRBJ1-6; 9 bases match TRBD1. The sequencing sample was made of memory CD4+ T cells sorted from blood. Subset given: CD45RA-negative fraction. The receptor was isolated from a man younger than 30 in good health. The CDR3 DNA reads as TGTGCCAGCAGTCCGCTGCGGACAGGGGAAGGATCACCCCTCCACTTT. Translated, it gives CASSPLRTGEGSPLHF.